Included here is one TCR beta chain sequence, with context. Other nucleotide sequences in the sample specify the same CDR3. The sample originates from a study of blood T cell repertoires in COVID-19. Study-wide background: COVID-19 samples from acute and convalescent phases originated in the United States, Italy and Spain. The cDNA or gDNA used as material had been derived from T cells, B-cell-depleted T cells, or PBMCs.

With V trimmed by 1 base and J by 4 bases, 3 bases remained unmatched. The length of the CDR3 is 14 residues. Germline V gene sequence: CDR1 SQVTM, CDR2 ANQGSEA. Methods used by the authors: Cell counts per sample came from amplifying reference gene primers. Profiled with immunoSEQ multiplex PCR; TCRdb holds only in-frame clones, not every one. V and J calls and clone size follow that table, whereas D and trimming were derived from the DNA. The sample includes roughly 260,000 clones, roughly nine tenths of them seen just once. Specimen: peripheral blood. The chain combines TRBV29-1 with TRBJ1-4; 7 bases fit TRBD1. This receptor was taken from a woman aged 50 to 65 who had recovered from COVID-19. Here the CDR3 reads CSVEGTGDNEKLFF. The CDR3, as DNA: TGCAGCGTTGAAGGGACAGGCGATAATGAAAAACTGTTTTTT.